This TCR beta chain appears in the sequencing data of a study of T cell responses to AZD1222 COVID-19 vaccine. Here immunoSEQ multiplex PCR was the method, and the copy in TCRdb shows in-frame clones only, minus some. The sample shows over 75,000 clones, over 75% of them seen only once. CDR1 is MDHEN and CDR2 is SYDVKM in the germline V gene. V lost 2 bases and J lost 7, with 18 bases in between. The CDR3 length is 15 residues. The chain has TRBV28 and TRBJ2-7; tentative D call: TRBD2 (7 bases). Material: peripheral blood, obtained on day 0 of AZD1222 vaccination. This receptor was obtained from an adult in good health. The CDR3 reads CASSLGGGLRSEQYF. CDR3 nucleotides: TGTGCCAGCAGTTTAGGCGGGGGCCTCCGCAGTGAGCAGTACTTC.